The T cell receptor (beta chain) described here comes from a study of tissue T cells after allogeneic stem cell transplantation. The time point here: mouse harvest day 14 after allogeneic transplant. Tail vein injection delivered 10^7 T-cell-depleted bone marrow cells and 10^6 splenic CD5+ T cells. Produced via immunoSEQ multiplex PCR; TCRdb's table is partial and in-frame only. Here the sample spans about 8,300 clones, roughly a third being singletons. A remark on this clone: Gene names are the mouse ones. The read finishes 1 residue shy of the CDR3 end, and the germline J gene is used to complete it.

Trimming took 6 bases from V and 5 from J; bases not matched to a gene: 2. Per germline, CDR1 SGHLS and CDR2 HYDKME. The CDR3 covers 13 residues. This receptor was identified in a female BALB/c mouse given C57BL/6 T cells with graft-versus-host disease after an allogeneic hematopoietic cell transplant. Sequenced: skin. V and J are TRBV12-2 and TRBJ2-1; 11 bases line up with TRBD2. The sequenced part of the CDR3 DNA is TGTGCCAGCCACTGGGGGGGCGATGCTGAGCAGTTC. Translation: CASHWGGDAEQF. The full CDR3 protein reads CASHWGGDAEQFF.